A single sample gave rise to the 16 T cell receptor beta chains below, sequenced in a study of T cell responses to AZD1222 COVID-19 vaccine. TCRdb's copy holds only in-frame clones and misses some; the assay was immunoSEQ multiplex PCR. Here the sample spans over 150,000 clones, around 89% being singletons. The specimen comprised peripheral blood, sampled 28 days after the second AZD1222 dose. These receptors came from an adult who received the AZD1222 COVID-19 vaccine.

V gene TRBV1 combines with J gene TRBJ1-2. TRBV1 is deemed a pseudogene. The length of the CDR3 is 14 residues. This chain's CDR3 is CTSSQEGVNYGYTF. In nucleotides, the CDR3 is TGCACCAGCAGCCAAGAGGGGGTGAACTATGGCTACACCTTC.

This clone was found a few times. This chain uses TRBV5-5 with TRBJ1-6, with a weak D call TRBD1 (6 bases). Germline V lookup: CDR1 SGHKS, CDR2 YYEKEE (reference sequence). This CDR3 region has 14 residues. Trimming took 7 bases from V and 5 from J, leaving 13 bases between them. In DNA, the CDR3 is TGTGCCAGCTTGGGGGCAAATAATAATTCACCCCTCCACTTT. Its translation: CASLGANNNSPLHF. The full variable domain, completed using reference TRBV5-5 and TRBJ1-6, is DAGVTQSPTHLIKTRGQQVTLRCSPISGHKSVSWYQQVLGQGPQFIFQYYEKEERGRGNFPDRFSARQFPNYSSELNVNALLLGDSALYLCASLGANNNSPLHFGNGTRLTVT.

The chain couples TRBV5-6 to TRBJ2-3; D possibly corresponds to TRBD2 (6 bases). V gave up 0 bases and J gave up 8 bases, with 13 bases separating them. CDR1 and CDR2 from the germline V gene are SGHDT and YYEEEE. This CDR3 spans 14 amino acids. Written as DNA, the CDR3 is TGTGCCAGCAGCTTGGGACTAGAGGTGCGTACGCAGTATTTT. Protein: CASSLGLEVRTQYF.

The chain recombines TRBV27 with TRBJ2-1; no firm D call. V shed 2 bases and J shed 8 bases, with 16 bases lying between them. Germline V gives CDR1 MNHEY, CDR2 SMNVEV (reference sequence). The CDR3 covers 15 residues. The CDR3 spells CASSLSLVVGDEQFF. As DNA, the CDR3 is TGTGCCAGCAGTTTAAGTTTAGTGGTGGGCGATGAGCAGTTCTTC.

The chain carries TRBV6-5 and TRBJ1-1, with a tentative D call TRBD1 (5 bases). Per the germline V gene, CDR1 is MNHEY and CDR2 is SVGAGI. V was pared by 8 bases and J by 0 bases, with 13 bases between. This CDR3 contains 14 residues. The CDR3 DNA sequence: TGTGCCAGCCCCCGTGGGGGGGTGAACACTGAAGCTTTCTTT. Encoded protein: CASPRGGVNTEAFF.

The rearrangement links TRBV5-1 to TRBJ2-1, with TRBD2 as a possible D gene (5 bases). V gave up 0 bases and J gave up 5 bases, with 6 bases separating them. This CDR3 spans 13 amino acids. Per germline, CDR1 SGHRS and CDR2 YFSETQ. CDR3 protein: CASSLAGNNEQFF. DNA of the CDR3: TGCGCCAGCAGCTTGGCCGGGAACAATGAGCAGTTCTTC. Filled out from reference TRBV5-1 and TRBJ2-1, the complete variable domain reads KAGVTQTPRYLIKTRGQQVTLSCSPISGHRSVSWYQQTPGQGLQFLFEYFSETQRNKGNFPGRFSGRQFSNSRSEMNVSTLELGDSALYLCASSLAGNNEQFFGPGTRLTVL.

The chain carries TRBV5-1 and TRBJ1-2; tentative D call: TRBD1 (5 bases). Between the trimmed V and J ends, which lost 5 bases and 4 bases, there was a span of 15 bases. In germline, CDR1 is SGHRS, CDR2 YFSETQ. The CDR3 is 14 residues long. CDR3 in amino acids: CASRPGPRGYGYTF. The CDR3 nucleotides read TGCGCCAGCAGACCGGGGCCAAGAGGCTATGGCTACACCTTC.

This sequence joins TRBV5-5 and TRBJ1-1; no reliable D call. Germline assignment: CDR1 SGHKS and CDR2 YYEKEE (reference sequence). There are 14 residues in the CDR3. The V end lost 4 bases, the J end lost 5 bases, and 15 bases lay between the germline ends. The CDR3, as DNA: TGTGCCAGCAGCGCCGAGATCCCCGGGACTGAAGCTTTCTTT. This codes for CASSAEIPGTEAFF.

The rearrangement uses TRBV19 and TRBJ2-7, with TRBD2 identical over 7 bases. The trim removed 2 bases at V and 0 bases at J, leaving 7 bases unmatched. CDR3 length equals 16 residues. The germline V gene encodes CDR1 LNHDA and CDR2 SQIVND (reference sequence). The DNA of the CDR3 is TGTGCCAGTAGTATACATCTTGGGGGGGGCTCCTACGAGCAGTACTTC. Its translation is CASSIHLGGGSYEQYF.

The chain recombines TRBV13 with TRBJ1-6, with D tentatively TRBD1 (6 bases). The V end was cut by 0 bases, the J end by 5 bases, with 8 bases between. CDR1 is PRHDT and CDR2 is FYEKMQ in the germline V gene (reference sequence). This CDR3 comprises 15 residues. The CDR3 region has the DNA TGTGCCAGCAGCTTAGGATACAGGGATAATTCACCCCTCCACTTT. This sequence encodes CASSLGYRDNSPLHF.

This chain links TRBV5-4 with TRBJ1-2; D remains unclear. Germline V gene sequence: CDR1 SGHNT, CDR2 YYREEE (reference sequence). Deletions cut 3 bases from V and 8 bases from J, with 17 bases between. The CDR3 spans 14 residues. The DNA for the CDR3 is TGTGCCAGCAGCTCCCCGGGAGAACTATTCGGCTACACCTTC. Protein product: CASSSPGELFGYTF.

This clone was counted once. The genes are TRBV4-3 and TRBJ2-3; D is unclear. This CDR3 has 14 residues. CDR1 is LGHNA, CDR2 YSLEER, per germline. V was pared by 1 base and J by 4 bases, with 9 bases between. CDR3 DNA sequence: TGCGCCAGCAGCCAAGGGTTAAGGCCAGATACGCAGTATTTT. Translation gives CASSQGLRPDTQYF.

The chain employs TRBV3-1 (or the pseudogene TRBV3-2) and TRBJ1-2, with 7 positions matching TRBD1. Germline V gene lookup returns CDR1 LGHDT and CDR2 YNNKEL (reference sequence). There are 18 residues in the CDR3. Unmatched junction bases numbered 14, after V lost 0 bases and J lost 4 bases. The CDR3 nucleotides are TGTGCCAGCAGCCAAGAGGGCTCCTATCGGCAGGGGGGCTATGGCTACACCTTC. This codes for CASSQEGSYRQGGYGYTF.

This chain uses TRBV25-1 with TRBJ2-1, with 11 nucleotides matching TRBD2. V lost 6 bases and J lost 12; bases outside the gene matches: 7. Germline loops: CDR1 MGHDK, CDR2 SYGVNS. The CDR3 totals 13 residues. The CDR3 region is CASRRTSGPWQFF. DNA of the CDR3: TGTGCCAGCAGGAGGACTAGCGGGCCGTGGCAGTTCTTC.

This sequence joins TRBV10-2 and TRBJ2-7; D not resolved. CDR1 and CDR2 (germline): WSHSY, SAAADI. This CDR3 comprises 15 residues. V shed 0 bases and J shed 1 base, with 10 bases lying between them. The CDR3 nucleotides read TGCGCCAGCAGTGAGTCTCTAGAACCTTCCTACGAGCAGTACTTC. Amino acids: CASSESLEPSYEQYF.

The CDR3 nucleotides are TGTGCCAGCCCTGGATCGGCTGGGGCCAACGTCCTGACTTTC. Translating gives CASPGSAGANVLTF. The genes are TRBV6-6 and TRBJ2-6; D is uncertain. Trimming removed 8 bases at V and 2 bases at J, with 10 bases between. The CDR3 covers 14 residues. Germline V gene sequence: CDR1 MNHNY, CDR2 SVGAGI (reference sequence).